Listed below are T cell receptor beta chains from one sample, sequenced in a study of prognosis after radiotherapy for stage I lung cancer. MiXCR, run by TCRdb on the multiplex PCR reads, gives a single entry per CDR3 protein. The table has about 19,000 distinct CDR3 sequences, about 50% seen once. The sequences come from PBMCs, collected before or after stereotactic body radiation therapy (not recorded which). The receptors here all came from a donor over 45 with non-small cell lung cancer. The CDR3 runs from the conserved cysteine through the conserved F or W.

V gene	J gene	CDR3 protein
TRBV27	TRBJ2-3	CASSPSNLGTDTQYF
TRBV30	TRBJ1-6	CAWSSTGESPLHF
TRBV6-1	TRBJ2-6	CDKGRDSPSGANVLTF
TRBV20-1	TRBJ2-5	CSASHGTGKETQYF
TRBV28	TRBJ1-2	CASSSANREPGYTF
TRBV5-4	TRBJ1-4	CASSLGLGDEKLFF
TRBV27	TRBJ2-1	CASSLEVVVPTNEQFF
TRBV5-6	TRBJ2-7	CASTPRGGAAYEQYF
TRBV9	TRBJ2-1	CASIINGSWGDEQFF
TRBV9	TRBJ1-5	CASSLPRTGNSNQPQHF
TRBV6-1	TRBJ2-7	CASTRAGLPPSYEQYF
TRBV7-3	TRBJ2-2	CASSLTATGGTNTGELFF
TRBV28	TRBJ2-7	CASSQGQGAQGHEQYF
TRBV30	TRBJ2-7	CAWSSRDRVLYEQYF
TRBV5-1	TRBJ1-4	CASSSGQGLTNEKLFF
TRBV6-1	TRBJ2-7	CAGSQRGGLYEQYF
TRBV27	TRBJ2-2	CASSLLGVGPLVVGELFF
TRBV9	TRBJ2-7	CASSPRRSDRVDEQYF
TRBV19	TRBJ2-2	CASSEHQGDTGELFF
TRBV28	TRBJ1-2	CASSPPRQGVRYTF
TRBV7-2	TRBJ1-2	CASSLRGQVAEGYTF
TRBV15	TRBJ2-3	CATSTRQGFTDTQYF
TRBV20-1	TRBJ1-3	CSARGGGGSRAGNTIYF
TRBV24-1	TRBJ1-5	CATSDPPGPQHF
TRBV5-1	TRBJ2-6	CASSLSGTSGANVLTF
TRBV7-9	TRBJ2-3	CASSSRGTRTPSANTDTQYF
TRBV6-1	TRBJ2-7	CASSASGGGSYEQYF
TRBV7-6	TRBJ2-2	CASSLALGGELFF
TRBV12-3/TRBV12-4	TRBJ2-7	CASSLGLSAYEQYF
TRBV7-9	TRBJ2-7	CASSLAGGSVDEQYF
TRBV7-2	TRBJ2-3	CASSTGQGTGALADTQYF
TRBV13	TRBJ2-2	CASSFYEATGELFF
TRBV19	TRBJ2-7	CASSNLASGFSYEQYF
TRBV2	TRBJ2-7	CASSPMEDSSYEQYF
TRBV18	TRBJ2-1	CASSPWPSGSSYNEQFF
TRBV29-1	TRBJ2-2	CSVGFGGGELFF
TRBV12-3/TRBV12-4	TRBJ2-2	CASSFGLARTGELFF
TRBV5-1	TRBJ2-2	CASSPRTSGVSGELFF
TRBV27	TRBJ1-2	CASTRDSGACWSGYTF
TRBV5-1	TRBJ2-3	CASGRQGVGADTQYF
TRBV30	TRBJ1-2	CAWSKGGGYTF
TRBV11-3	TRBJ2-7	CASSLDLGGTGASEQYF
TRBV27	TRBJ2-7	CASSRQGREQYF
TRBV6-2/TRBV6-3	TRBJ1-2	CASSPGPDYGYTF
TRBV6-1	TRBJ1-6	CVSSATVAYNSPLHF
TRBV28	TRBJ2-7	CASSLSSGSSYEQYF
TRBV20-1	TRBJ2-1	CSARDRGLSSYNEQFF
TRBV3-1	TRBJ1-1	CASSQQTVGGAFF
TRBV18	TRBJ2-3	CASSPLKDGHTDTQYF